These 2 T cell receptor beta chains were sequenced from one sample in a study of blood T cell repertoires in COVID-19. The assay was immunoSEQ multiplex PCR, and TCRdb's table has in-frame clones only and misses some. The table lists almost 200,000 clones, 85% of them singletons, with around 0.93% in the top ten. The sequenced sample consisted of peripheral blood. The receptors shown here come from a man aged 60 to 75 with COVID-19, enrolled during active disease.

This sequence joins TRBV4-1 and TRBJ1-6; 8 positions match TRBD1. The CDR3 is made up of 17 amino acids. V lost 4 bases, J lost 8 bases, and 13 bases stayed unmatched. Germline-derived CDR1 and CDR2 are MGHRA and YSYEKL. In DNA, the CDR3 is TGCGCCAGCAGCCCTCTACCCCGACAGGGGCAGGATTCACCCCTCCACTTT. Residues: CASSPLPRQGQDSPLHF.

The V and J genes are TRBV5-1 and TRBJ1-2; D possibly corresponds to TRBD1 (6 bases). V was clipped by 0 bases and J by 6 bases, with 18 bases between them. Germline V gives CDR1 SGHRS, CDR2 YFSETQ. The CDR3 has 16 residues. Here the CDR3 reads CASSLAKNSGADGYTF. The CDR3 DNA reads as TGCGCCAGCAGCTTGGCCAAAAATTCAGGGGCGGATGGCTACACCTTC.